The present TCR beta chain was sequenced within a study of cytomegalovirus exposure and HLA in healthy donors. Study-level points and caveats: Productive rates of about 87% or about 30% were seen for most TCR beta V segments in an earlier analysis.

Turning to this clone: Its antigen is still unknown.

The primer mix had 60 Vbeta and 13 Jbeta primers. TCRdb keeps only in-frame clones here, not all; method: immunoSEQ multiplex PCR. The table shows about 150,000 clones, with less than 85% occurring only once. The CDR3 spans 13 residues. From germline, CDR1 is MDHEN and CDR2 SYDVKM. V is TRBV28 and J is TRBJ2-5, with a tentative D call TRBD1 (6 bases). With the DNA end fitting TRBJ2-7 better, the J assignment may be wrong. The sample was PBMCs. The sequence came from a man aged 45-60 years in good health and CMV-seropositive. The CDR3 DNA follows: TGTGCCAGCAGGGTGGGGGCGTCCTACGAGCAGTACTTC. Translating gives CASRVGASYEQYF.